These T cell receptor beta chains were read from a single sample in a study of blood T cell repertoires in COVID-19. The table came from immunoSEQ multiplex PCR; TCRdb's copy has only in-frame clones and leaves some out. The data show more than 200,000 clones, more than 70% seen once. What was sequenced was PBMCs or T cells enriched from blood (not recorded which). The receptors shown here come from a young man with acute COVID-19. The CDR3 runs from the conserved cysteine through the conserved F or W. A D gene is named only where the DNA matches it firmly. Only some rows state a clone size, as once, few, many or a class for expanded clones.

d_gene: NA; len: 15; j_gene: TRBJ2-3; v_gene: TRBV14; abundance: NA; CDR3aa: CASSQARGEIDTQYF; CDR3nt: TGTGCCAGCAGCCAAGCGAGAGGCGAGATAGATACGCAGTATTTT
d_gene: TRBD2; len: 17; j_gene: TRBJ2-5; v_gene: TRBV25-1; abundance: NA; CDR3aa: CASSEMGTSGGGETQYF; CDR3nt: TGTGCCAGCAGTGAAATGGGGACTAGCGGGGGGGGAGAGACCCAGTACTTC
d_gene: TRBD1; len: 15; j_gene: TRBJ2-1; v_gene: TRBV5-1; abundance: NA; CDR3aa: CASSWTGTGGDEQFF; CDR3nt: TGCGCCAGCAGCTGGACGGGGACAGGGGGCGATGAGCAGTTCTTC
d_gene: TRBD1; len: 13; j_gene: TRBJ1-2; v_gene: TRBV28; abundance: NA; CDR3aa: CASSYTGDYGYTF; CDR3nt: TGTGCCAGCAGCTACACAGGGGACTATGGCTACACCTTC
d_gene: NA; len: 12; j_gene: TRBJ1-1; v_gene: TRBV28; abundance: NA; CDR3aa: CASSQKGPEAFF; CDR3nt: TGTGCCAGCAGTCAAAAGGGGCCTGAAGCTTTCTTT
d_gene: TRBD1; len: 15; j_gene: TRBJ1-2; v_gene: TRBV6-5; abundance: NA; CDR3aa: CASSYSGGTAYGYTF; CDR3nt: TGTGCCAGCAGTTATAGTGGAGGGACAGCCTATGGCTACACCTTC
d_gene: NA; len: 14; j_gene: TRBJ1-2; v_gene: TRBV7-2; abundance: NA; CDR3aa: CASSDKGGGYGYTF; CDR3nt: TGTGCCAGCAGCGACAAGGGGGGGGGCTATGGCTACACCTTC
d_gene: TRBD2; len: 16; j_gene: TRBJ2-2; v_gene: TRBV11-1; abundance: NA; CDR3aa: CASRGLAGEWTGELFF; CDR3nt: TGTGCCAGCAGGGGACTAGCGGGGGAATGGACCGGGGAGCTGTTTTTT
d_gene: NA; len: 14; j_gene: TRBJ2-1; v_gene: TRBV27; abundance: NA; CDR3aa: CASRDHPGNNEQFF; CDR3nt: TGTGCCAGCAGAGATCACCCGGGGAACAATGAGCAGTTCTTC
d_gene: TRBD1; len: 14; j_gene: TRBJ1-6; v_gene: TRBV5-6; abundance: few; CDR3aa: CASSPTGSNSPLHF; CDR3nt: TGTGCCAGCAGCCCGACAGGGTCAAATTCACCCCTCCACTTT
d_gene: NA; len: 15; j_gene: TRBJ1-5; v_gene: TRBV7-2; abundance: NA; CDR3aa: CASSFITGYNQPQHF; CDR3nt: TGTGCCAGCAGCTTTATAACAGGATACAATCAGCCCCAGCATTTT
d_gene: NA; len: 14; j_gene: TRBJ2-1; v_gene: TRBV28; abundance: NA; CDR3aa: CASTVPPTDNEQFF; CDR3nt: TGTGCCAGCACGGTACCGCCGACAGACAATGAGCAGTTCTTC
d_gene: TRBD1; len: 14; j_gene: TRBJ2-7; v_gene: TRBV28; abundance: NA; CDR3aa: CASSSSGGSYEQYF; CDR3nt: TGTGCCAGCAGTTCCTCAGGGGGTTCCTACGAGCAGTACTTC
d_gene: NA; len: 11; j_gene: TRBJ2-7; v_gene: TRBV21-1; abundance: NA; CDR3aa: CASSGGYEQYF; CDR3nt: TGTGCCAGCAGCGGCGGGTACGAGCAGTACTTC
d_gene: TRBD2; len: 18; j_gene: TRBJ2-1; v_gene: TRBV7-6; abundance: once; CDR3aa: CASSLYRLAGGKMDEQFF; CDR3nt: TGTGCCAGCAGCTTATACCGACTAGCGGGGGGTAAGATGGATGAGCAGTTCTTC
d_gene: NA; len: 15; j_gene: TRBJ1-2; v_gene: TRBV28; abundance: once; CDR3aa: CASSSHPGQTAGYTF; CDR3nt: TGTGCCAGCAGTTCCCACCCCGGACAGACTGCAGGCTACACCTTC
d_gene: TRBD2; len: 16; j_gene: TRBJ2-5; v_gene: TRBV6-1; abundance: NA; CDR3aa: CASSATSGGPHETQYF; CDR3nt: TGTGCCAGCAGTGCGACTAGCGGGGGGCCGCATGAGACCCAGTACTTC
d_gene: TRBD1; len: 14; j_gene: TRBJ2-1; v_gene: TRBV5-1; abundance: NA; CDR3aa: CASSSRTGFNEQFF; CDR3nt: TGCGCCAGCAGCTCAAGGACAGGGTTCAATGAGCAGTTCTTC
d_gene: TRBD1; len: 14; j_gene: TRBJ1-2; v_gene: TRBV24-1; abundance: NA; CDR3aa: CATSDLQGAEGYTF; CDR3nt: TGTGCCACCAGTGATTTGCAGGGGGCGGAAGGCTACACCTTC
d_gene: TRBD1; len: 14; j_gene: TRBJ1-6; v_gene: TRBV27; abundance: few; CDR3aa: CASSPGQERAPLHF; CDR3nt: TGTGCCAGCAGTCCTGGACAGGAAAGGGCACCCCTCCACTTT